A selection of T cell receptor beta chains follows, all from one sample in a study of T cell responses to AZD1222 COVID-19 vaccine. Assay: immunoSEQ multiplex PCR; the TCRdb copy retains only in-frame clones and omits some. The sample has some 120,000 clones, about 88% seen once. Material: peripheral blood, obtained on day 0 of AZD1222 vaccination. The receptors come from an adult in good health. CDR3s include the opening cysteine and the closing phenylalanine or tryptophan. D genes are given only for firm matches. Part of the rows lack a size; the others show once, few, many or a class for expanded clones.

clone_size,d_call,v_call,j_call,cdr3_nt,cdr3_aa
-,TRBD1,TRBV6-5,TRBJ2-7,TGTGCCAGCAGATCCCCCGGGACAGTGGCCTACGAGCAGTACTTC,CASRSPGTVAYEQYF
few,-,TRBV2,TRBJ2-3,TGTGCCAGCAGTATACGTACTAGTTCGGATACGCAGTATTTT,CASSIRTSSDTQYF
-,-,TRBV30,TRBJ2-7,TGTGCCTGGAGTGTACTGCTACTCTACGAGCAGTACTTC,CAWSVLLLYEQYF
-,-,TRBV5-4,TRBJ1-2,TGTGCCAGCAGCCCGGGGGAGGTTAGCGGCTACACCTTC,CASSPGEVSGYTF
-,TRBD1,TRBV14,TRBJ2-5,TGTGCCAGCAGCTGGGACAGGGGTTCGGGGGAGACCCAGTACTTC,CASSWDRGSGETQYF
-,TRBD1,TRBV27,TRBJ2-6,TGTGCCAGCAGTTTACGAAGGGACAGGGTTAGCTCTGGGGCCAACGTCCTGACTTTC,CASSLRRDRVSSGANVLTF
-,-,TRBV2,TRBJ1-2,TGTGCCAGCAGTCGTAGGTATGGCTACACCTTC,CASSRRYGYTF
once,-,TRBV28,TRBJ1-6,TGTGCCAGCAGGGCCGGGACGGTCTATAATTCACCCCTCCACTTT,CASRAGTVYNSPLHF
-,-,TRBV11-2,TRBJ2-5,TGTGCCAGCAGCCCGGTAACAGGGAAAGAGACCCAGTACTTC,CASSPVTGKETQYF
-,-,TRBV21-1,TRBJ1-3,TGTGCCAGCAGCATTAGGGACAGCTCTCCCTGCTCTGGAAACACCATATATTTT,CASSIRDSSPCSGNTIYF
-,-,TRBV12-5,TRBJ1-1,TGTGCTAGTGGTTTGGCGGAGGGCACTGAAGCTTTCTTT,CASGLAEGTEAFF
-,TRBD1,TRBV10-3,TRBJ1-2,TGTGCCATCAGTGAAGGGACAGCTAACTATGGCTACACCTTC,CAISEGTANYGYTF
-,TRBD2,TRBV4-1,TRBJ2-5,TGCGCCAGCAGCCAGGCCCCGGGACTAGCGGGAGAGACCCAGTACTTC,CASSQAPGLAGETQYF
-,-,TRBV13,TRBJ1-2,TGTGCCAGCAGCTCCCGAACTAACTATGGCTACACCTTC,CASSSRTNYGYTF
-,TRBD2,TRBV15,TRBJ2-5,TGTGCCACCAGCAGGGATAAGCGGGGGGGCCTAGAATCGGAGACCCAGTACTTC,CATSRDKRGGLESETQYF
-,-,TRBV12-3/TRBV12-4,TRBJ1-2,TGTGCCAGCAGTTTGGACAGACTCTATGGCTACACCTTC,CASSLDRLYGYTF
-,TRBD2,TRBV6-5,TRBJ2-2,TGTGCCAGCACCAGAAGCGGGAGGAACACCGGGGAGCTGTTTTTT,CASTRSGRNTGELFF
-,TRBD1,TRBV11-1,TRBJ2-5,TGTGCCAGCAGCTCGGGACAGGGGGAAGAGACCCAGTACTTC,CASSSGQGEETQYF
-,TRBD1,TRBV4-1,TRBJ1-5,TGCGCCAGCAGCCAAGATAGGACAGGACAGCCCCAGCATTTT,CASSQDRTGQPQHF
-,-,TRBV18,TRBJ2-7,TGTGCCAGCTCACCACGGCTCTCCTACGAGCAGTACTTC,CASSPRLSYEQYF
once,-,TRBV27,TRBJ1-5,TGTGCCAGCACCCCAGTTTGGGGGTTCAATCAGCCCCAGCATTTT,CASTPVWGFNQPQHF
-,-,TRBV7-2,TRBJ2-1,TGTGCCAGCAGCTTAAGATATGAGCAGTTCTTC,CASSLRYEQFF
-,TRBD2,TRBV5-7,TRBJ2-3,TGTGCCAGCAGCTTGGTTAAAGCGGGAGAAAGCACAGATACGCAGTATTTT,CASSLVKAGESTDTQYF
-,-,TRBV4-2,TRBJ2-5,TGTGCCAGCAGCCAAAATGGACCGGTGGGGGAGACCCAGTACTTC,CASSQNGPVGETQYF
once,TRBD1,TRBV5-6,TRBJ1-1,TGTGCCAGCAGCTTCGGGACAGGGACTGAAGCTTTCTTT,CASSFGTGTEAFF
-,TRBD1,TRBV12-3/TRBV12-4,TRBJ2-7,TGTGCCAGCAACCCGCAGGGGGTGGTTGAGCAGTACTTC,CASNPQGVVEQYF
few,-,TRBV10-3,TRBJ1-2,TGTGCCATCAGTGATTCCGGGAGTGGCTACACCTTC,CAISDSGSGYTF